This paragraph reports one T cell receptor beta chain. CDR3 length: 15 amino acids. Germline assignment: CDR1 SGHTA and CDR2 FQGTGA. V was cut by 5 bases and J by 0 bases, with 14 bases left in between. TCRdb keeps only in-frame clones here, not all; method: immunoSEQ multiplex PCR. The sample holds 35,000 to 40,000 clones; roughly 70% are singletons and the top ten take over 9.5%. This specimen comes from a study of blood T cell repertoires in COVID-19. Whole-study context: Sources were T cells, B-cell-depleted T cells, or PBMCs; the material itself was cDNA or gDNA.

This clonotype originated in a man between 65 and 85 years old with COVID-19, enrolled during active disease. The sequencing sample was made of peripheral blood. The V gene is TRBV7-3, the J gene TRBJ2-7; no clear D gene. The CDR3 spells CASSQNPGSSYEQYF. CDR3 in DNA: TGTGCCAGCAGCCAAAATCCCGGTTCCTCCTACGAGCAGTACTTC.